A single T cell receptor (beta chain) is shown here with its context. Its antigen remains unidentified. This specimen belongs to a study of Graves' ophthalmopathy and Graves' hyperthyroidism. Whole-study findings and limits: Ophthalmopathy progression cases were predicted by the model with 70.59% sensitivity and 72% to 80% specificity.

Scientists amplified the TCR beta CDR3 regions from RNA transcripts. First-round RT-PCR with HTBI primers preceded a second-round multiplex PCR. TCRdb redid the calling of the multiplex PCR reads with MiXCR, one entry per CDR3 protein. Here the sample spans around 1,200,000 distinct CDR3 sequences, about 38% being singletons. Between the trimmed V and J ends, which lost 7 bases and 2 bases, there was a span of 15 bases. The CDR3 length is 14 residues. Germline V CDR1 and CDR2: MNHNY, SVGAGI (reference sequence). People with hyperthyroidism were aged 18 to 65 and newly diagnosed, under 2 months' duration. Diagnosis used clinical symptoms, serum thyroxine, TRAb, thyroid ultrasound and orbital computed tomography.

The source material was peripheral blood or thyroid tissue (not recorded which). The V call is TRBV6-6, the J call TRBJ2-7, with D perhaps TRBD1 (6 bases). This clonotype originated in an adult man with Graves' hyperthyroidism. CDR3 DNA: TGTGCCAGCAAGAAACAGGGACCCACCTACGAGCAGTACTTC. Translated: CASKKQGPTYEQYF.